Listed below are T cell receptor beta chains from one sample, sequenced in a study of T cell clones after liver transplantation. Sequencing used immunoSEQ multiplex PCR; TCRdb keeps in-frame clones, though not all of them. The data show over 55,000 clones, about two thirds seen once. Material: CD4+ T cells from blood, obtained at the roughly 15-month timepoint. Source of these receptors: a human patient who received a liver transplant. Some T cells may be transferred from the graft donor. Each CDR3 is given with its conserved first and last residue. A D gene is named only where the DNA matches it firmly. Clone size is stated in some rows and not others, as once, few, many or a class when expanded.

-,TRBV5-6,TRBJ2-7,-,TGTGCCAGCAGCTTAGGGCCAGTGTCCTACGAGCAGTACTTC,CASSLGPVSYEQYF
-,TRBV19,TRBJ1-5,TRBD1,TGTGCCAGTACCGGACAGGGTATTGGGGGAAGCAATCAGCCCCAGCATTTT,CASTGQGIGGSNQPQHF
-,TRBV28,TRBJ2-3,TRBD1,TGTGCCAGCAGCCGACTCGGACAGGAGTTCACAGATACGCAGTATTTT,CASSRLGQEFTDTQYF
-,TRBV20-1,TRBJ2-1,-,TGCAGTGCTAGGAAGGGGACTGAGCAGTTCTTC,CSARKGTEQFF
-,TRBV19,TRBJ1-1,-,TGTGCCAGTATGTTCCAGGGCCAAACTGAAGCTTTCTTT,CASMFQGQTEAFF
-,TRBV30,TRBJ2-5,TRBD1,TGTGCCTGGAGTCTCTGGACAGGGAAAGAGACCCAGTACTTC,CAWSLWTGKETQYF
few,TRBV5-1,TRBJ1-3,-,TGCGCCAGCAGCCCCGGTGGGGGAGTCAGGAACACCATATATTTT,CASSPGGGVRNTIYF
-,TRBV27,TRBJ1-1,TRBD1,TGTGCCAGCAGCCAGACAGGGGGCGACACTGAAGCTTTCTTT,CASSQTGGDTEAFF
-,TRBV6-5,TRBJ2-5,-,TGTGCCAGCAAGAGGCTGGGCGGGGCGGGAGAGACCCAGTACTTC,CASKRLGGAGETQYF
-,TRBV6-5,TRBJ2-5,-,TGTGCCAGCAGGGCAATGGCAGGGACGGGGGCCCAGTACTTC,CASRAMAGTGAQYF
-,TRBV14,TRBJ2-7,-,TGTGCCAGCAGCCCACCAGGGACCAATTTCTACGAGCAGTACTTC,CASSPPGTNFYEQYF
-,TRBV27,TRBJ1-5,-,TGTGCCAGCAGCCTCCCACAGCGGTCCAATCAGCCCCAGCATTTT,CASSLPQRSNQPQHF
-,TRBV18,TRBJ1-5,TRBD1,TGTGCCAGCTCCCGGACAGGGAATAGCAATCAGCCCCAGCATTTT,CASSRTGNSNQPQHF
-,TRBV14,TRBJ1-2,-,TGTGCCAGCAGCCACAACGGGGCGCTTTACTACACCTTC,CASSHNGALYYTF
-,TRBV2,TRBJ1-2,-,TGTGCCAGCAGGGAACAGGGTTATGGCTACACCTTC,CASREQGYGYTF
few,TRBV7-8,TRBJ2-7,-,TGTGCCAGCAGCTTAGCGCCTACCACCTACGAGCAGTACTTC,CASSLAPTTYEQYF
-,TRBV10-3,TRBJ1-2,TRBD1,TGTGCCATCAAGGGGACAGATGGGAATGAGGGTTACACCTTC,CAIKGTDGNEGYTF
-,TRBV25-1,TRBJ2-1,-,TGTGCCAGCAGTGAATCCGTAAACAATGAGCAGTTCTTC,CASSESVNNEQFF
-,TRBV5-8,TRBJ1-2,-,TGTGCCAGCAGCTCAAACTATGGCTACACCTTC,CASSSNYGYTF
-,TRBV5-6,TRBJ1-2,TRBD1,TGTGCCAGCACCCAGCGTCCGGGACAGGGAAGCAATGGCTACACCTTC,CASTQRPGQGSNGYTF
once,TRBV5-1,TRBJ2-5,-,TGCGCCAGCAGCTTAAGAGAGACCCAGTACTTC,CASSLRETQYF
-,TRBV2,TRBJ2-2,-,TGTGCCAGCAGTGAAGGAGGGGGGAACACCGGGGAGCTGTTTTTT,CASSEGGGNTGELFF
-,TRBV30,TRBJ2-1,TRBD1,TGTGCCTGGAGTAAAAAACAGGGGTCCCCCAATGAGCAGTTCTTC,CAWSKKQGSPNEQFF
few,TRBV19,TRBJ1-1,-,TGTGCCAGTAGTCAACAGGGGAACACTGAAGCTTTCTTT,CASSQQGNTEAFF
-,TRBV6-1,TRBJ2-1,TRBD1,TGTGCCGGTGCCCGGGACAGGGCAGACAATGAGCAGTTCTTC,CAGARDRADNEQFF
-,TRBV9,TRBJ2-1,TRBD2,TGTGCCAGCAGCCTTAAGAGCGGGGATGAGCAGTTCTTC,CASSLKSGDEQFF
-,TRBV11-2,TRBJ2-3,-,TGTGCCAGCAGCCCCTGGACATTTAGCACAGATACGCAGTATTTT,CASSPWTFSTDTQYF
-,TRBV4-3,TRBJ2-3,TRBD2,TGCGCCAGCAGCCAGACTAGCGGGAGCACAGATACGCAGTATTTT,CASSQTSGSTDTQYF
many,TRBV14,TRBJ2-1,-,TGTGCCAGCAGCCAAGATTTAGGGTTCGACAATGAGCAGTTCTTC,CASSQDLGFDNEQFF
-,TRBV27,TRBJ2-3,TRBD2,TGTGCCAGCAGTTCTAGCGGGAGAAGCCCCACAGATACGCAGTATTTT,CASSSSGRSPTDTQYF
-,TRBV7-6,TRBJ2-3,TRBD2,TGTGCCAGCAGCCCCACTAGCGGGAAGACAGATACGCAGTATTTT,CASSPTSGKTDTQYF
few,TRBV4-3,TRBJ2-1,-,TGCGCCAGCAGCCAAGAAATAACGGGAGCGGGTAATGAGCAGTTCTTC,CASSQEITGAGNEQFF
-,TRBV6-5,TRBJ1-5,TRBD1,TGTGCCACATCGGACAGGGTCGGCAATCAGCCCCAGCATTTT,CATSDRVGNQPQHF
-,TRBV7-2,TRBJ2-5,TRBD2,TGTGCCAGCAGCTTAGCGGCGGGGGGGCGAGAGACCCAGTACTTC,CASSLAAGGRETQYF
-,TRBV15,TRBJ1-5,-,TGTGCCACCAGCAGAGATGGGGCCAGGGGTAGGTATAGCAATCAGCCCCAGCATTTT,CATSRDGARGRYSNQPQHF
few,TRBV28,TRBJ1-2,TRBD1,TGTGCCAGCAGTCTCGCCGGGACAGAGCTAAACTATGGCTACACCTTC,CASSLAGTELNYGYTF
-,TRBV19,TRBJ2-3,-,TGTGCCAGTAGTTCGCCGGGCACAGATACGCAGTATTTT,CASSSPGTDTQYF
-,TRBV25-1,TRBJ1-5,-,TGTGCCAGCAGTGAATCGGGCAATCAGCCCCAGCATTTT,CASSESGNQPQHF
-,TRBV6-1,TRBJ2-1,TRBD2,TGTGCCAGCAGTGAAAGACTAGCGGGGGACAATGAGCAGTTCTTC,CASSERLAGDNEQFF
-,TRBV28,TRBJ1-1,TRBD1,TGTGCCAGCAGTTTATGGCGACAGGGAGTTACTGAAGCTTTCTTT,CASSLWRQGVTEAFF
-,TRBV19,TRBJ2-7,TRBD1,TGTGCCAGTAGTATGGGGGACAGCTACGAGCAGTACTTC,CASSMGDSYEQYF
-,TRBV2,TRBJ1-5,-,TGTGCCAGCAGTGGGGCCGGCGGACAGCCCCAGCATTTT,CASSGAGGQPQHF
few,TRBV6-6,TRBJ2-5,TRBD2,TGTGCCAGCACCCCATCCGGACTAGCGGTCCAAGAGACCCAGTACTTC,CASTPSGLAVQETQYF
-,TRBV28,TRBJ1-2,-,TGTGCCAGCAGTTCAAGGAAAGCCTATGGCTACACCTTC,CASSSRKAYGYTF
-,TRBV7-2,TRBJ1-1,-,TGTGCCAGCAGCTTAGATAGGGTTTTGGGGAACACTGAAGCTTTCTTT,CASSLDRVLGNTEAFF
-,TRBV7-2,TRBJ2-7,-,TGTGCCAGCAGCTCACCGTTCAGGTCACCGTACTTC,CASSSPFRSPYF
-,TRBV6-1,TRBJ1-1,-,TGTGCCAGCAGTGAAGCAGGCGCTGAAGCTTTCTTT,CASSEAGAEAFF
-,TRBV18,TRBJ2-2,-,TGTGCCAGCCAGTTTGGTAGCGGATCGAACACCGGGGAGCTGTTTTTT,CASQFGSGSNTGELFF
-,TRBV19,TRBJ1-5,-,TGTGCCAGTAGTATCACAACGAATCAGCCCCAGCATTTT,CASSITTNQPQHF
-,TRBV6-1,TRBJ1-1,TRBD1,TGTGCCAGCAGCGGCTACGACAGGGTTACTGAAGCTTTCTTT,CASSGYDRVTEAFF
-,TRBV30,TRBJ1-2,TRBD1,TGTGCCCATCGGACAGGGGGAGGTAACTATGGCTACACCTTC,CAHRTGGGNYGYTF